These T cell receptor beta chains were read from a single sample in a study of T cell responses to AZD1222 COVID-19 vaccine. Produced via immunoSEQ multiplex PCR; TCRdb's table is partial and in-frame only. Altogether 100,000 to 150,000 clones are present, roughly 90% being singletons, with the ten largest covering roughly 3.9%. The source material was peripheral blood, sampled on day 0 of AZD1222 vaccination. These receptors all stem from an adult in good health. Each CDR3 is given with its conserved first and last residue. The D gene is left open where the match is weak. Part of the rows lack a size; the others show once, few, many or a class for expanded clones.

CDR3aa: CASSEGYRPSGANVLTF
CDR3nt: TGTGCCAGCAGTGAAGGGTACAGGCCCTCTGGGGCCAACGTCCTGACTTTC
abundance: NA
j_gene: TRBJ2-6
v_gene: TRBV6-1
d_gene: NA

CDR3aa: CASTPRTSGSSEQYF
CDR3nt: TGTGCCAGCACCCCCCGGACTAGCGGGAGTAGCGAGCAGTACTTC
abundance: NA
j_gene: TRBJ2-7
v_gene: TRBV25-1
d_gene: TRBD2

CDR3aa: CSASRTSGNNEQFF
CDR3nt: TGCAGTGCTAGTCGGACTAGCGGAAACAATGAGCAGTTCTTC
abundance: NA
j_gene: TRBJ2-1
v_gene: TRBV20-1
d_gene: TRBD2

CDR3aa: CASSLFGIRGSSGYTF
CDR3nt: TGTGCCAGCAGTTTGTTTGGCATCCGGGGTTCCAGTGGCTACACCTTC
abundance: NA
j_gene: TRBJ1-2
v_gene: TRBV27
d_gene: NA

CDR3aa: CARRGPYDEQYF
CDR3nt: TGTGCCAGAAGAGGCCCCTATGACGAGCAGTACTTC
abundance: NA
j_gene: TRBJ2-7
v_gene: TRBV21-1
d_gene: NA

CDR3aa: CASSGVQGTVSYNSPLHF
CDR3nt: TGCGCCAGCAGTGGTGTACAGGGGACAGTCTCCTATAATTCACCCCTCCACTTT
abundance: NA
j_gene: TRBJ1-6
v_gene: TRBV10-1
d_gene: TRBD1

CDR3aa: CASSRSGANVLTF
CDR3nt: TGTGCCAGCAGCCGCTCTGGGGCCAACGTCCTGACTTTC
abundance: NA
j_gene: TRBJ2-6
v_gene: TRBV7-9
d_gene: NA

CDR3aa: CASSPTGRDEKLFF
CDR3nt: TGTGCCAGCAGCCCTACAGGGAGGGACGAAAAACTGTTTTTT
abundance: NA
j_gene: TRBJ1-4
v_gene: TRBV28
d_gene: NA

CDR3aa: CASSYLDRRGSNYGYTF
CDR3nt: TGTGCCAGCAGTTACCTGGACCGGAGGGGGTCTAACTATGGCTACACCTTC
abundance: NA
j_gene: TRBJ1-2
v_gene: TRBV6-2/TRBV6-3
d_gene: NA

CDR3aa: CASSSGTVLYEQYF
CDR3nt: TGTGCCAGCAGTTCCGGGACGGTTCTTTACGAGCAGTACTTC
abundance: NA
j_gene: TRBJ2-7
v_gene: TRBV28
d_gene: NA

CDR3aa: CASRDPLGDYSPLHF
CDR3nt: TGTGCCAGCAGGGACCCTCTTGGGGATTATTCACCCCTCCACTTT
abundance: NA
j_gene: TRBJ1-6
v_gene: TRBV28
d_gene: NA

CDR3aa: CASSQPRGPEAFF
CDR3nt: TGCGCCAGCAGCCAACCCCGGGGCCCTGAAGCTTTCTTT
abundance: NA
j_gene: TRBJ1-1
v_gene: TRBV4-1
d_gene: NA

CDR3aa: CASSVVSGGGYTF
CDR3nt: TGTGCCAGCAGCGTAGTGAGTGGTGGTGGCTACACCTTC
abundance: NA
j_gene: TRBJ1-2
v_gene: TRBV9
d_gene: NA

CDR3aa: CASSYGTGGQQTQYF
CDR3nt: TGTGCCAGCAGTTACGGAACAGGGGGCCAGCAGACCCAGTACTTC
abundance: NA
j_gene: TRBJ2-5
v_gene: TRBV6-6
d_gene: TRBD1

CDR3aa: CASSLVYSGGYNEQFF
CDR3nt: TGTGCCAGCAGCTTAGTTTACAGCGGGGGTTACAATGAGCAGTTCTTC
abundance: NA
j_gene: TRBJ2-1
v_gene: TRBV7-2
d_gene: TRBD2

CDR3aa: CAISDIGSRGGYTF
CDR3nt: TGTGCCATCAGTGATATAGGGTCACGAGGGGGCTACACCTTC
abundance: NA
j_gene: TRBJ1-2
v_gene: TRBV10-3
d_gene: NA

CDR3aa: CASSYSGQNPTQYF
CDR3nt: TGTGCCAGCAGTTACTCGGGACAGAACCCGACCCAGTACTTC
abundance: NA
j_gene: TRBJ2-5
v_gene: TRBV6-5
d_gene: TRBD1

CDR3aa: CATSDSSRVDEKLFF
CDR3nt: TGTGCCACCAGTGATTCTTCCAGGGTCGATGAAAAACTGTTTTTT
abundance: NA
j_gene: TRBJ1-4
v_gene: TRBV24-1
d_gene: NA

CDR3aa: CASGLGRQFGETQYF
CDR3nt: TGTGCTAGTGGTTTGGGAAGACAGTTTGGAGAGACCCAGTACTTC
abundance: NA
j_gene: TRBJ2-5
v_gene: TRBV12-5
d_gene: NA

CDR3aa: CASSLDRASLHEQFF
CDR3nt: TGTGCCAGCAGCTTAGACAGGGCCAGCTTGCATGAGCAGTTCTTC
abundance: NA
j_gene: TRBJ2-1
v_gene: TRBV11-2
d_gene: NA

CDR3aa: CASSRTEYEQYF
CDR3nt: TGTGCCAGCAGCAGGACAGAATACGAGCAGTACTTC
abundance: NA
j_gene: TRBJ2-7
v_gene: TRBV5-6
d_gene: NA

CDR3aa: CAWSLVAGNTIYF
CDR3nt: TGTGCCTGGAGTCTAGTAGCGGGAAACACCATATATTTT
abundance: NA
j_gene: TRBJ1-3
v_gene: TRBV30
d_gene: NA

CDR3aa: CAGAKVSGANVLTF
CDR3nt: TGTGCCGGGGCTAAAGTCTCTGGGGCCAACGTCCTGACTTTC
abundance: NA
j_gene: TRBJ2-6
v_gene: TRBV30
d_gene: NA

CDR3aa: CASSGVKGDYNEQFF
CDR3nt: TGTGCCAGCTCAGGGGTTAAGGGAGACTACAATGAGCAGTTCTTC
abundance: NA
j_gene: TRBJ2-1
v_gene: TRBV18
d_gene: NA

CDR3aa: CAWSVVGTGGRYF
CDR3nt: TGTGCCTGGAGTGTAGTTGGGACCGGGGGGCGGTACTTC
abundance: NA
j_gene: TRBJ2-7
v_gene: TRBV30
d_gene: NA

CDR3aa: CASSSPYEQFF
CDR3nt: TGTGCCAGCAGCTCCCCATATGAGCAGTTCTTC
abundance: NA
j_gene: TRBJ2-1
v_gene: TRBV28
d_gene: NA

CDR3aa: CASSEAGRTETQYF
CDR3nt: TGTGCCAGCAGTGAAGCAGGCCGGACGGAGACCCAGTACTTC
abundance: NA
j_gene: TRBJ2-5
v_gene: TRBV2
d_gene: NA

CDR3aa: CASSLGSGFYSYNEQFF
CDR3nt: TGTGCCAGCAGCTTGGGTAGCGGATTTTACTCCTACAATGAGCAGTTCTTC
abundance: NA
j_gene: TRBJ2-1
v_gene: TRBV5-6
d_gene: NA

CDR3aa: CASRKGLAGGIDEQFF
CDR3nt: TGTGCCAGCAGGAAAGGACTAGCGGGAGGAATCGATGAGCAGTTCTTC
abundance: NA
j_gene: TRBJ2-1
v_gene: TRBV2
d_gene: TRBD2

CDR3aa: CASSSIRVGYTF
CDR3nt: TGTGCCAGCAGTTCGATCAGGGTAGGCTACACCTTC
abundance: NA
j_gene: TRBJ1-2
v_gene: TRBV28
d_gene: NA

CDR3aa: CASSTSGTGNEQFF
CDR3nt: TGTGCCAGCAGCACTTCCGGGACAGGCAATGAGCAGTTCTTC
abundance: NA
j_gene: TRBJ2-1
v_gene: TRBV9
d_gene: TRBD1

CDR3aa: CASSPRRSANTGELFF
CDR3nt: TGCGCCAGCAGCCCGCGGCGGAGCGCGAACACCGGGGAGCTGTTTTTT
abundance: NA
j_gene: TRBJ2-2
v_gene: TRBV4-1
d_gene: NA

CDR3aa: CASSSLGSRSYNEQFF
CDR3nt: TGTGCCAGCAGCTCCCTGGGAAGCCGCTCCTACAATGAGCAGTTCTTC
abundance: NA
j_gene: TRBJ2-1
v_gene: TRBV5-6
d_gene: NA

CDR3aa: CASSFGGTGTSDGEQFF
CDR3nt: TGTGCCAGCAGCTTTGGGGGAACCGGGACTAGCGACGGTGAGCAGTTCTTC
abundance: few
j_gene: TRBJ2-1
v_gene: TRBV11-2
d_gene: TRBD2

CDR3aa: CASSPGVGVRETQYF
CDR3nt: TGTGCCAGCAGCCCGGGGGTGGGGGTTAGGGAGACCCAGTACTTC
abundance: NA
j_gene: TRBJ2-5
v_gene: TRBV3-1/TRBV3-2
d_gene: NA

CDR3aa: CASSPDFGNQPQHF
CDR3nt: TGTGCCAGCTCACCAGATTTTGGCAATCAGCCCCAGCATTTT
abundance: NA
j_gene: TRBJ1-5
v_gene: TRBV18
d_gene: NA

CDR3aa: CAISQQNTEAFF
CDR3nt: TGTGCCATCAGCCAGCAGAACACTGAAGCTTTCTTT
abundance: NA
j_gene: TRBJ1-1
v_gene: TRBV10-3
d_gene: NA

CDR3aa: CASRGGAVIALHNEQFF
CDR3nt: TGCGCCAGCAGAGGGGGGGCGGTAATAGCGTTACACAATGAGCAGTTCTTC
abundance: once
j_gene: TRBJ2-1
v_gene: TRBV5-1
d_gene: NA

CDR3aa: CASSFDQGLSIGGYTF
CDR3nt: TGTGCCAGCAGTTTCGATCAGGGTCTTTCTATCGGTGGCTACACCTTC
abundance: NA
j_gene: TRBJ1-2
v_gene: TRBV28
d_gene: NA

CDR3aa: CASSSGTGVLWANIQYF
CDR3nt: TGTGCCAGCAGCTCCGGGACAGGGGTCCTTTGGGCTAACATTCAGTACTTC
abundance: NA
j_gene: TRBJ2-4
v_gene: TRBV27
d_gene: TRBD1

CDR3aa: CASTPDVWYTEAFF
CDR3nt: TGTGCCAGCACCCCGGACGTTTGGTACACTGAAGCTTTCTTT
abundance: NA
j_gene: TRBJ1-1
v_gene: TRBV7-2
d_gene: NA

CDR3aa: CASSSGTPDTQYF
CDR3nt: TGCGCCAGCTCCTCCGGGACACCAGATACGCAGTATTTT
abundance: NA
j_gene: TRBJ2-3
v_gene: TRBV10-1
d_gene: NA

CDR3aa: CASSPYRRDSGNTIYF
CDR3nt: TGTGCCAGCAGCCCCTACAGGCGCGACTCTGGAAACACCATATATTTT
abundance: NA
j_gene: TRBJ1-3
v_gene: TRBV3-1/TRBV3-2
d_gene: NA

CDR3aa: CASSYLGQRNTEAFF
CDR3nt: TGTGCCAGCAGTTACTTGGGACAGAGGAACACTGAAGCTTTCTTT
abundance: NA
j_gene: TRBJ1-1
v_gene: TRBV6-5
d_gene: TRBD1

CDR3aa: CAKTLGLEAFF
CDR3nt: TGTGCCAAAACCCTGGGACTTGAAGCTTTCTTT
abundance: NA
j_gene: TRBJ1-1
v_gene: TRBV5-8
d_gene: NA

CDR3aa: CASSQAGTGVQETQYF
CDR3nt: TGTGCCAGCAGCCAGGCCGGGACAGGGGTCCAAGAGACCCAGTACTTC
abundance: NA
j_gene: TRBJ2-5
v_gene: TRBV5-5
d_gene: TRBD1

CDR3aa: CASSLPQYTGELFF
CDR3nt: TGTGCCAGCAGTTTACCCCAGTATACCGGGGAGCTGTTTTTT
abundance: NA
j_gene: TRBJ2-2
v_gene: TRBV28
d_gene: NA

CDR3aa: CASSLDRSNQPQHF
CDR3nt: TGTGCCAGCAGTTTAGACAGGAGCAATCAGCCCCAGCATTTT
abundance: NA
j_gene: TRBJ1-5
v_gene: TRBV2
d_gene: NA

CDR3aa: CATNRQGDGYTF
CDR3nt: TGTGCCACCAATCGACAGGGGGATGGCTACACCTTC
abundance: NA
j_gene: TRBJ1-2
v_gene: TRBV7-2
d_gene: TRBD1